These 21 T cell receptor beta chains were all obtained from the same sample, sequenced in a study of blood T cell repertoires in COVID-19. Data came from immunoSEQ multiplex PCR; TCRdb stores just in-frame clones and leaves some out. The profile shows 150,000 or so clones, about nine tenths of them singletons. Sequenced: peripheral blood. These receptors originate from a woman in her 70s with acute or convalescent COVID-19.

The chain has TRBV13 and TRBJ1-4; the match to TRBD1 covers 7 bases. The V gene end was trimmed by 0 bases and the J gene end by 7 bases; junction bases not matched to a gene: 2. This CDR3 is built from 14 residues. CDR1 is PRHDT, CDR2 FYEKMQ, per germline (reference sequence). The CDR3 reads CASSLGQGFEKLFF. The CDR3 DNA sequence: TGTGCCAGCAGCTTAGGACAGGGGTTTGAAAAACTGTTTTTT.

The rearrangement links TRBV6-1 to TRBJ2-7, with D possibly TRBD2 on 6 matching bases. V was trimmed by 0 bases and J by 1 base, leaving 10 bases between them. The CDR3 runs to 15 residues. Germline V gene lookup returns CDR1 MNHNS and CDR2 SASEGT. CDR3 nucleotide sequence: TGTGCCAGCAGTGAAGCCTATGGGGGGTCCTACGAGCAGTACTTC. It codes for CASSEAYGGSYEQYF.

This chain joins TRBV5-1 and TRBJ1-3; 11 nucleotides line up with TRBD1. The CDR3 runs 15 residues. Germline V gene lookup returns CDR1 SGHRS and CDR2 YFSETQ. V dropped 4 bases and J dropped 3; count of bases not matched to a gene: 3. CDR3 sequence (DNA): TGCGCCAGCAGCCGGACAGGGGGCTTTGGAAACACCATATATTTT. This encodes CASSRTGGFGNTIYF.

This clone was seen a single time. The rearrangement links TRBV5-6 to TRBJ1-2; 10 nucleotides agree with TRBD1. CDR3 length equals 15 residues. The germline gives CDR1 SGHDT, CDR2 YYEEEE. V lost 2 bases and J lost 4; bases outside the gene matches: 5. CDR3 in amino acids: CASSFGQGVIYGYTF. The CDR3 bases are TGTGCCAGCAGCTTCGGACAGGGGGTGATCTATGGCTACACCTTC.

This chain connects TRBV5-1 to TRBJ2-5; possible D gene TRBD2, 5 bases. There are 14 residues in the CDR3. The germline V and J ends were trimmed by 4 bases and 5 bases, with 15 bases remaining between them. The V gene's germline CDR1 is SGHRS and CDR2 YFSETQ. The CDR3 DNA sequence: TGCGCCAGCAGCACCGGGGTCGTGGGGGAGACCCAGTACTTC. Its protein product is CASSTGVVGETQYF. Full variable domain (missing parts from reference TRBV5-1 and TRBJ2-5): KAGVTQTPRYLIKTRGQQVTLSCSPISGHRSVSWYQQTPGQGLQFLFEYFSETQRNKGNFPGRFSGRQFSNSRSEMNVSTLELGDSALYLCASSTGVVGETQYFGPGTRLLVL.

This sequence joins TRBV19 and TRBJ2-1, with 8 bases aligning to TRBD2. This CDR3 has 14 residues. The trim removed 2 bases at V and 8 bases at J, leaving 5 bases unmatched. Germline V gives CDR1 LNHDA, CDR2 SQIVND (reference sequence). The CDR3 DNA is TGTGCCAGTAGTATAAAGCGGGGGCCCTATGAGCAGTTCTTC. This codes for CASSIKRGPYEQFF.

This clone was counted a single time. In nucleotides, the CDR3 is TGTGCCAGCCTAAAGACAGGGGAAAAAGGGAATGGCTACACCTTC. It is translated as CASLKTGEKGNGYTF. The chain couples TRBV25-1 to TRBJ1-2; 8 nucleotides line up with TRBD1. J lost 6 bases, V lost 8 bases, and 14 bases had no gene match. This CDR3 spans 15 amino acids. Germline loops: CDR1 MGHDK, CDR2 SYGVNS.

This chain uses TRBV12-5 with TRBJ2-5, with a weak D call TRBD1 (5 bases). CDR1 and CDR2 (germline): LGHNT, FRNRAP. The ends were cut back, 1 base at V and 1 base at J, with 16 bases in the middle. CDR3 length: 17 residues. CDR3 sequence reads: CASGLGMDKKGQETQYF. CDR3 sequence (DNA): TGTGCTAGTGGTTTGGGAATGGACAAGAAGGGCCAAGAGACCCAGTACTTC.

The rearrangement uses TRBV9 and TRBJ2-2, with TRBD2 matching 13 bases. This CDR3 has 19 residues. Germline CDR1 SGDLS, CDR2 YYNGEE. J gave up 0 bases and V 4 bases, and 9 bases lay outside the gene matches. The CDR3 here is CASSLRLAGGNANTGELFF. The DNA for the CDR3 is TGTGCCAGCAGCCTCAGACTAGCGGGGGGCAATGCGAACACCGGGGAGCTGTTTTTT.

Worth noting for this clone: An end of the junction does not agree with germline; a read error may underlie this. The V and J genes are TRBV19 and TRBJ1-1; 9 nucleotides match TRBD1. This CDR3 comprises 16 residues. Germline V gene sequence: CDR1 LNHDA, CDR2 SQIVND (reference sequence). The CDR3 is CGSSHYTGGIATEAFF. The CDR3 DNA sequence: TGTGGCAGTTCCCATTATACAGGGGGCATAGCCACTGAAGCTTTCTTT.

The V call is TRBV28, the J call TRBJ1-5, with D hard to call. Germline CDR1 MDHEN, CDR2 SYDVKM. Trimming removed 3 bases at V and 2 bases at J, with 11 bases between. The length of the CDR3 is 15 residues. The DNA for the CDR3 is TGTGCCAGCAGTTTTGGAGAGCGACGCAATCAGCCCCAGCATTTT. Its translation is CASSFGERRNQPQHF.

This chain connects TRBV2 to TRBJ2-7; D gene uncertain. Germline V gene sequence: CDR1 SNHLY, CDR2 FYNNEI. The CDR3 covers 13 residues. V was pared by 4 bases and J by 5 bases, with 12 bases between. This chain's CDR3 is CASSVARSDEQYF. CDR3 nucleotides: TGTGCCAGCAGTGTTGCCAGGTCTGACGAGCAGTACTTC. The variable domain in full, with the rest retrieved from reference TRBV2 and TRBJ2-7, is EPEVTQTPSHQVTQMGQEVILRCVPISNHLYFYWYRQILGQKVEFLVSFYNNEISEKSEIFDDQFSVERPDGSNFTLKIRSTKLEDSAMYFCASSVARSDEQYFGPGTRLTVT.

The chain links TRBV9 to TRBJ2-7; 11 bases line up with TRBD1. The CDR3 loop spans 14 amino acids. The V segment lost 4 bases and the J segment 3 bases; nucleotides outside the gene matches: 3. Germline V gene data show CDR1 as SGDLS and CDR2 as YYNGEE. CDR3 sequence reads: CASSSGTGGYEQYF. The CDR3 DNA is TGTGCCAGCAGCTCAGGGACAGGGGGCTACGAGCAGTACTTC.

This chain joins TRBV10-3 and TRBJ1-5, with TRBD1 matching 7 bases. V gave up 6 bases and J gave up 6 bases; unmatched junction bases: 8. The CDR3 extends over 14 amino acids. The germline V gene encodes CDR1 ENHRY and CDR2 SYGVKD. CDR3 DNA sequence: TGTGCCATCAGAGACAGGGATAGGGGTCAGCCCCAGCATTTT. This gives the protein CAIRDRDRGQPQHF.

The chain couples TRBV11-2 to TRBJ2-5; TRBD2 matches 13 bases. Germline loops: CDR1 SGHAT, CDR2 FQNNGV. The CDR3 sequence is 16 residues long. With 2 bases clipped from V and 4 bases from J, the junction kept 4 bases outside the gene matches. The CDR3 DNA is TGTGCCAGCAGCTTAACTAGCGGGGGGGCCGTAGAGACCCAGTACTTC. Protein: CASSLTSGGAVETQYF.

This clone was seen more than once but under ten times. The V gene is TRBV4-1, the J gene TRBJ1-5; TRBD1 matches at 10 bases. Germline-derived CDR1 and CDR2 are MGHRA and YSYEKL. Unmatched junction bases numbered 7, after V lost 7 bases and J lost 4 bases. CDR3 length: 15 amino acids. In nucleotides, the CDR3 is TGCGCCAGCACCACGGGACAGGGGCTAAATCAGCCCCAGCATTTT. Translation: CASTTGQGLNQPQHF.

The rearrangement joins TRBV6-5 to TRBJ1-4; 7 bases align to TRBD1. The junction had 13 bases not matched to a gene; V was cut back by 6 bases and J by 12 bases. Germline values: CDR1 MNHEY, CDR2 SVGAGI. This CDR3 region has 14 residues. CDR3 region: CASSPLWDSPELFF. CDR3 DNA sequence: TGTGCCAGCAGCCCATTATGGGACAGCCCGGAACTGTTTTTT.

J is TRBJ1-1 and V is TRBV7-9; the D is unclear. V lost 3 bases to trimming and J lost 2 bases, with 7 bases between them. This CDR3 has 13 amino acids. The germline gives CDR1 SEHNR, CDR2 FQNEAQ (reference sequence). CDR3 in amino acids: CASSFRQNTEAFF. For the CDR3, the DNA is TGTGCCAGCAGCTTCCGACAAAACACTGAAGCTTTCTTT. Full variable domain (outside the CDR3, taken from reference TRBV7-9 and TRBJ1-1): DTGVSQNPRHKITKRGQNVTFRCDPISEHNRLYWYRQTLGQGPEFLTYFQNEAQLEKSRLLSDRFSAERPKGSFSTLEIQRTEQGDSAMYLCASSFRQNTEAFFGQGTRLTVV.

V usage is TRBV4-1 and J usage is TRBJ2-3, with 7 positions matching TRBD1. Germline values: CDR1 MGHRA, CDR2 YSYEKL. This CDR3 spans 14 amino acids. Trimming took 4 bases from V and 2 from J; bases not matched to a gene: 3. The DNA for the CDR3 is TGCGCCAGCAGCCCCGGGACAGACACAGATACGCAGTATTTT. The encoded protein is CASSPGTDTDTQYF.

Remarks on this clone: Different DNA sequences within this sample yield the same CDR3. The V call is TRBV6-5, the J call TRBJ1-1, with D perhaps TRBD1 (6 bases). The CDR3 spans 13 residues. Germline lookup yields CDR1 MNHEY and CDR2 SVGAGI. V was pared by 6 bases and J by 1 base, with 9 bases between. The CDR3 DNA reads TGTGCCAGCAGGGTACAGGGGAACACTGAAGCTTTCTTT. Amino acids: CASRVQGNTEAFF.

The chain is built from TRBV2 and TRBJ1-6; 8 bases line up with TRBD1. The CDR3 is 15 amino acids. V trimming: 4 bases; J trimming: 6 bases; junction bases outside the gene matches: 5. Per germline, CDR1 SNHLY and CDR2 FYNNEI. Here the CDR3 DNA reads TGTGCCAGCAGTGTAAGACAGGGGACTAATTCACCCCTCCACTTT. Amino acids: CASSVRQGTNSPLHF. The whole variable domain, remainder taken from reference TRBV2 and TRBJ1-6, is EPEVTQTPSHQVTQMGQEVILRCVPISNHLYFYWYRQILGQKVEFLVSFYNNEISEKSEIFDDQFSVERPDGSNFTLKIRSTKLEDSAMYFCASSVRQGTNSPLHFGNGTRLTVT.